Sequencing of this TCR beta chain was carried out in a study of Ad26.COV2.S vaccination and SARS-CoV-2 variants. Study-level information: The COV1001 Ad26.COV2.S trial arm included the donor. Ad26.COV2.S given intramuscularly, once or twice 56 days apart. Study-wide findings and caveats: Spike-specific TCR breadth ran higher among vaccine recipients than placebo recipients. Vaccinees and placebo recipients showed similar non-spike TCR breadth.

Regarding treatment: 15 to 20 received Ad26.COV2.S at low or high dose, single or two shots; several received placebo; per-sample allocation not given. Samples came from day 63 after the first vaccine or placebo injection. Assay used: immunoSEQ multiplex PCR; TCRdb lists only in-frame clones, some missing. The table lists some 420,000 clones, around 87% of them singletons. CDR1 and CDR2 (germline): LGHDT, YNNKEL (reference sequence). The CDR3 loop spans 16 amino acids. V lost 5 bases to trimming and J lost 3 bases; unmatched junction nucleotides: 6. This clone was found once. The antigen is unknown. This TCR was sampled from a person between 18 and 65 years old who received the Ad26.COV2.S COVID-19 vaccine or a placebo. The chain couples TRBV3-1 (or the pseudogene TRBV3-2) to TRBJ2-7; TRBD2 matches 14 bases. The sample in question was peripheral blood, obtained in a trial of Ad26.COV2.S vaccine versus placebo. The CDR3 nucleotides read TGTGCCAGCAGCACATTTGGGACTAGCGGGGGCTACGAGCAGTACTTC. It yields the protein CASSTFGTSGGYEQYF.